This is a list of T cell receptor beta chains from one sample in a study of T cell repertoires in cytomegalovirus infection. A single record per CDR3 protein comes from TCRdb applying MiXCR to the reads. The profile shows about 250,000 distinct CDR3 sequences, 17% of them singletons. The specimen sequenced was CD8+ T cells from PBMCs. These receptors came from a human donor in good health (CMV status not recorded). Some clones in this sample may be carry-over from other donors' samples. CDR3s include the opening cysteine and the closing phenylalanine or tryptophan. D genes are given only for firm matches. A clone size is listed for some rows: how often the clone was seen (once, few, many), or a class if it is expanded.

V	D	size	J	DNA	CDR3
TRBV28	NA	NA	TRBJ2-1	TGTGCCAGCAGTCCGTTAGGGGGAAGTGAGCAGTTCTTC	CASSPLGGSEQFF
TRBV7-2	TRBD2	many	TRBJ2-3	TGTGCCAGCAGTCAGAGGCCTAGCGGAAGCACAGATACGCAGTATTTT	CASSQRPSGSTDTQYF
TRBV14	NA	NA	TRBJ1-1	TGTGCCAGCAGCCAACCGGGACGGACGAACACTGAAGCTTTCTTT	CASSQPGRTNTEAFF
TRBV29-1	TRBD2	NA	TRBJ2-5	TGCAGCGTTGAAGATCTCGGCGGGGGGGCCTTGGAGACCCAGTACTTC	CSVEDLGGGALETQYF
TRBV7-2	TRBD1	many	TRBJ1-4	TGTGCCAGCAACCCGGGGACAGGAAATGAAAAACTGTTTTTT	CASNPGTGNEKLFF
TRBV5-1	TRBD1	NA	TRBJ1-1	TGCGCCAGCAGCTTGGGACAGGGCATGAACACTGAAGCTTTCTTT	CASSLGQGMNTEAFF
TRBV20-1	NA	NA	TRBJ2-7	TGCAGTGGACGGGACCAGAGCTCCTACGAGCAGTACTTC	CSGRDQSSYEQYF
TRBV11-1	NA	NA	TRBJ1-4	TGTGCCAGCAGCCACGATGAGAAACTGTTTTTT	CASSHDEKLFF
TRBV7-6	NA	many	TRBJ1-1	TGTGCCAGCAGCATTACTCCGGGACAGAACACTGAAGCTTTCTTT	CASSITPGQNTEAFF
TRBV6-6	NA	few	TRBJ2-1	TGTGCCAGCAGTTACTCTTCGATCAGTCCCTACTACAATGAGCAGTTCTTC	CASSYSSISPYYNEQFF
TRBV4-2	NA	NA	TRBJ2-7	TGTGCCAGCAGCCAAGCGCCCCCCCCTCAGGGGACTTACCCCTACGAGCAGTACTTC	CASSQAPPPQGTYPYEQYF
TRBV9	TRBD2	few	TRBJ2-5	TGTGCCAGCAGCGCCCCCCCGACTAGCGGGACTTCGACCCAGTACTTC	CASSAPPTSGTSTQYF
TRBV28	NA	NA	TRBJ2-7	TGTGCCAGCAGACCACCTCGAGGGGGCTCCTACGAGCAGTACTTC	CASRPPRGGSYEQYF
TRBV5-6	NA	few	TRBJ1-1	TGTGCCAGCAGCTTGGGAGGGTCCTCTTCTGAAGCTTTCTTT	CASSLGGSSSEAFF
TRBV4-3	TRBD1	NA	TRBJ1-1	TGCGCCAGCAGCCAAGAGGGGGGTCGAGGGGGCGCCTTGTCGACTGAAGCTTTCTTT	CASSQEGGRGGALSTEAFF
TRBV7-9	NA	NA	TRBJ2-2	TGTGCCAGCAGTCATTACACCGGGGAGCTGTTTTTT	CASSHYTGELFF
TRBV12-3/TRBV12-4	NA	few	TRBJ2-3	TGTGCCAGCAGCCGGGACCATAGCACAGATACGCAGTATTTT	CASSRDHSTDTQYF
TRBV27	NA	few	TRBJ2-7	TGTGCCAGCAGTTTATCCCCCAGGGTCGAGCAGTACTTC	CASSLSPRVEQYF
TRBV6-2/TRBV6-3	NA	few	TRBJ1-1	TGTGCCAGCAGTACTCCCGGTACTGAAGCTTTCTTT	CASSTPGTEAFF
TRBV6-1	NA	NA	TRBJ1-1	TGTGCCAGCGAGTCCGGCACTGAAGCTTTCTTT	CASESGTEAFF
TRBV7-9	NA	few	TRBJ2-6	TGTGCCAGCAGCTTAGATCTGCGCGTCCTGACTTTC	CASSLDLRVLTF
TRBV6-2/TRBV6-3	TRBD2	NA	TRBJ2-1	TGTGCCAGCAGTCCCGGGACTAGCGGAGATTACAATGAGCAGTTCTTC	CASSPGTSGDYNEQFF
TRBV7-2	NA	many	TRBJ2-1	TGTGCCAGCAGCTTCACAGACAATGAGCAGTTCTTC	CASSFTDNEQFF
TRBV9	NA	many	TRBJ2-6	TGTGCCAGCAGCGGCCCTACCTCTGGGGCCAACGTCCTGACTTTC	CASSGPTSGANVLTF
TRBV2	TRBD1	NA	TRBJ1-2	TGTGCCAGCAGTGAGGTGGGACAGGGGAACTATGGCTACACCTTC	CASSEVGQGNYGYTF
TRBV7-3	NA	NA	TRBJ2-7	TGTGCCAGCAGCTTTGGGATCGGCGCGCAGTACTTC	CASSFGIGAQYF
TRBV5-6	NA	NA	TRBJ2-7	TGTGCCAGCAGCTCCGAGGAGGGTGTTTCCTTTAACGAGCAGTACTTC	CASSSEEGVSFNEQYF
TRBV7-9	NA	NA	TRBJ2-5	TGTGCCAGCAGCCTGGACTTTTTACAAGAGACCCAGTACTTC	CASSLDFLQETQYF
TRBV19	NA	NA	TRBJ1-5	TGTGCCAGTAGTATGGGGCCATTACTAAATCAGCCCCAGCATTTT	CASSMGPLLNQPQHF
TRBV29-1	NA	few	TRBJ2-2	TGCAGCGTTGAAGATGAGACCGCAGACACCGGGGAGCTGTTTTTT	CSVEDETADTGELFF
TRBV2	NA	NA	TRBJ1-1	TGTGCCAGCACTGAGGTAGGGGCGAACACTGAAGCTTTCTTT	CASTEVGANTEAFF
TRBV7-6	TRBD2	many	TRBJ2-7	TGTGCCAGCAGCCCTGGACTAGCGGGGGGCCCGAGCTCCTACGAGCAGTACTTC	CASSPGLAGGPSSYEQYF
TRBV7-9	NA	many	TRBJ1-1	TGTGCCAGCAGCTTAGGCGTCAGCCCTGAAGCTTTCTTT	CASSLGVSPEAFF
TRBV20-1	NA	NA	TRBJ2-7	TGCAGTGCTAGAGAAGGGGTGGAGTACTTC	CSAREGVEYF
TRBV24-1	TRBD1	few	TRBJ2-1	TGTGCCACCAGTGCGACAGGGTACCCCTACAATGAGCAGTTCTTC	CATSATGYPYNEQFF
TRBV6-2/TRBV6-3	TRBD2	NA	TRBJ2-7	TGTGCCAGCAGTGGGACTATCAACTCCTACGAGCAGTACTTC	CASSGTINSYEQYF
TRBV7-9	TRBD2	NA	TRBJ2-1	TGTGCCAGCAGCTCCAGGACTAGCGGGGGCCCAGGGAATGAGCAGTTCTTC	CASSSRTSGGPGNEQFF
TRBV6-2/TRBV6-3	TRBD1	few	TRBJ2-7	TGTGCCAGCAGCCGGAGACAGGGACCCTCCTACGAGCAGTACTTC	CASSRRQGPSYEQYF
TRBV20-1	NA	NA	TRBJ1-2	TGCAGTGCTAGAGAAACAGGGACCTATGGCTACACCTTC	CSARETGTYGYTF
TRBV20-1	NA	NA	TRBJ2-3	TGCAGTGCTAGAGATTTTCGGACCACAGATACGCAGTATTTT	CSARDFRTTDTQYF
TRBV29-1	TRBD2	NA	TRBJ2-1	TGCAGCGTTGATTTTCCGGGGGGACTAGCTTACAATGAGCAGTTCTTC	CSVDFPGGLAYNEQFF
TRBV7-6	NA	many	TRBJ2-2	TGTGCCAGCAGCTCTACAGGGTCCGGGGAGCTGTTTTTT	CASSSTGSGELFF
TRBV12-3/TRBV12-4	TRBD2	once	TRBJ2-1	TGTGCCAGCACTCACCTGAACGGGGGGTTAAATGAGCAGTTCTTC	CASTHLNGGLNEQFF
TRBV5-6	TRBD2	many	TRBJ2-2	TGTGCCAGCAGCCAGCTAGCGGGGGGGCACGGGGAGCTGTTTTTT	CASSQLAGGHGELFF
TRBV7-8	NA	few	TRBJ1-5	TGTGCCAGCAGCACGGACATTGGGAATCAGCCCCAGCATTTT	CASSTDIGNQPQHF
TRBV20-1	NA	NA	TRBJ2-7	TGCAGTGCTAGAGCTGGACCAGACTACGAGCAGTACTTC	CSARAGPDYEQYF
TRBV20-1	NA	NA	TRBJ2-5	TGCAGTGCTCTTAACCCGCAAGAGACCCAGTACTTC	CSALNPQETQYF
TRBV7-9	TRBD2	NA	TRBJ2-3	TGTGCCAGCAGTACTATTACTCTTACGACTAGCGGGGGCGCAGATACGCAGTATTTT	CASSTITLTTSGGADTQYF
TRBV29-1	TRBD1	few	TRBJ2-1	TGCAGCGTTGAGACAGGGCGATTCGCCTACAATGAGCAGTTCTTC	CSVETGRFAYNEQFF
TRBV29-1	NA	few	TRBJ1-1	TGCAGCGTTGAAACAGCGGCATCTTACACTGAAGCTTTCTTT	CSVETAASYTEAFF
TRBV29-1	NA	few	TRBJ2-1	TGCAGCGCTTCGACAGCGAGGGAGTTCTTC	CSASTAREFF
TRBV28	NA	NA	TRBJ1-5	TGTGCCAGCAGTTTTGGAATAGGGGCCCATATAAATCAGCCCCAGCATTTT	CASSFGIGAHINQPQHF
TRBV5-4	TRBD1	many	TRBJ1-1	TGTGCCAGCAGCTTCGGGACAGGAAACACTGAAGCTTTCTTT	CASSFGTGNTEAFF
TRBV6-5	NA	NA	TRBJ1-6	TGTCCCAGCAGTTACGGAAATAATTCACCCCTCCACTTT	CPSSYGNNSPLHF
TRBV6-5	TRBD1	few	TRBJ1-4	TGTGCCAGCAGTAACGATCCAGGGGGCTTGGGAGAAAAACTGTTTTTT	CASSNDPGGLGEKLFF
TRBV6-2/TRBV6-3	NA	many	TRBJ1-1	TGTGCCACCTCTTGGAACACTGAAGCTTTCTTT	CATSWNTEAFF
TRBV7-6	NA	many	TRBJ2-3	TGTGCCAGCAGCTTAGCCTCGCAGGGTTTCTCCACAGATACGCAGTATTTT	CASSLASQGFSTDTQYF